These 6 T cell receptor beta chains were all obtained from the same sample, sequenced in a study of CD8 T cells in ankylosing spondylitis. TCRdb reprocessed the 5' RACE reads via MiXCR and lists one record per CDR3 protein. The sample consists of fewer than 200,000 distinct CDR3 sequences, approximately 20% of them appearing once. Material: blood, either unsorted or a sorted T cell fraction (not recorded which). Receptor source: a male donor with ankylosing spondylitis or in good health (not recorded which).

This clonotype was counted a few times. V is TRBV9 and J is TRBJ2-3; D call uncertain. The CDR3 covers 13 residues. Trimming left V 0 bases short and J 6 bases short, with 8 bases between. Germline values: CDR1 SGDLS, CDR2 YYNGEE. Written as DNA, the CDR3 is TGTGCCAGCAGCGTAGATCGAAGTGATACGCAGTATTTT. It translates to CASSVDRSDTQYF.

This clonotype was counted a few times. The chain recombines TRBV5-1 with TRBJ1-5; no definite D call. V dropped 1 base and J dropped 7 bases, with 15 bases sitting between them. CDR3 size: 15 residues. Germline-derived CDR1 and CDR2 are SGHRS and YFSETQ. This chain's CDR3 is CASSLTTGSGQPQHF. The CDR3 nucleotides are TGCGCCAGCAGCTTGACTACGGGCTCGGGGCAGCCCCAGCATTTT.

The table lists this clonotype with many counts. The chain employs TRBV5-5 and TRBJ2-7; tentatively, D is TRBD1 or TRBD2 (6 bases each). The V and J ends lost 1 base and 2 bases respectively, with 10 bases between them. CDR1 is SGHKS and CDR2 is YYEKEE in the germline V gene (reference sequence). The CDR3 runs to 14 residues. This chain's CDR3 is CASSLPGATYEQYF. In DNA form, the CDR3 reads TGTGCCAGCAGCTTGCCGGGGGCCACCTACGAGCAGTACTTC.

V and J are TRBV5-1 and TRBJ1-1, with TRBD1 matching over 12 bases. The ends lost 4 bases at V and 5 bases at J; junction bases unmatched: 9. The CDR3 totals 16 residues. CDR1 and CDR2 (germline): SGHRS, YFSETQ. This CDR3 is CASSPGQGAVWTEAFF. The DNA for the CDR3 is TGCGCCAGCAGCCCGGGACAGGGGGCAGTTTGGACTGAAGCTTTCTTT.

This clonotype was found many times. The chain employs TRBV20-1 and TRBJ1-1; D call uncertain. Germline CDR1 reads DFQATT; CDR2 reads SNEGSKA (reference sequence). This CDR3 comprises 14 residues. V shed 6 bases and J shed 2 bases, with 16 bases lying between them. CDR3 in DNA: TGCAGTGCCCCAGTCGCTGGGAGCAACACTGAAGCTTTCTTT. Its protein product is CSAPVAGSNTEAFF.

V is TRBV6-2 or TRBV6-3 and J is TRBJ2-7, with D possibly matching TRBD2 (6 bases). This CDR3 is built from 13 residues. V was trimmed by 1 base and J by 7 bases, leaving 11 bases between them. Germline V CDR1 and CDR2: MNHEY, SVGEGT. DNA of the CDR3: TGTGCCAGCAGTTACTTGGGACTCTGGGAGCAGTACTTC. Amino acids: CASSYLGLWEQYF.